This record covers a single TCR beta chain. Its antigen is undetermined. CDR1 and CDR2 from the germline V gene are SNHLY and FYNNEI. The CDR3 loop spans 15 amino acids. V lost 7 bases and J lost 4, with 19 bases in between. The data derive from a study of a mutant IDH1 vaccine in newly diagnosed glioma. Study outcomes and limitations: Top peripheral T cell clonotype shifts appeared unrelated to pseudoprogression.

Assay used: immunoSEQ multiplex PCR; TCRdb lists only in-frame clones, some missing. The profile covers about 24,000 clones, with around three quarters appearing a single time and 8% taken by the ten largest. Time point of the sample: week 11, during vaccination. With topical imiquimod, each dose of the vaccine consisted of 300 ug of mutant IDH1 20-mer peptide. The chain carries TRBV2 and TRBJ1-1, with no clear D. The source of this sequence is a man between 35 and 55 years old with glioma. Here the sequenced sample was PBMCs, taken from a glioma patient whose treatment included an IDH1 peptide vaccine. The CDR3 DNA reads as TGTGCCAGCATGGCCCGTCAAGCCATATTCACTGAAGCTTTCTTT. Amino acids: CASMARQAIFTEAFF.